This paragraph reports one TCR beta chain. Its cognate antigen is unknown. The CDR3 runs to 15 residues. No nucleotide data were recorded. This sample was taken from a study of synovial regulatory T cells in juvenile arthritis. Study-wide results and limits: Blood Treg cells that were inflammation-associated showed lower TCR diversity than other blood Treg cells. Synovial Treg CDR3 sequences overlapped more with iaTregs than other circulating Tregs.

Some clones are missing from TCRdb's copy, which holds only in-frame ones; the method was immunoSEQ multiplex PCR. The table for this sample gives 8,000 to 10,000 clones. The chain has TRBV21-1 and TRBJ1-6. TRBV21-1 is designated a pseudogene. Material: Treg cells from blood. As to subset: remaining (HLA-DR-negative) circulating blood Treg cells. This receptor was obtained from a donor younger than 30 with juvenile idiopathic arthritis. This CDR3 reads CASSKAQGGWSPLHF.